This T cell receptor (beta chain) is drawn from a study of T cell responses to AZD1222 COVID-19 vaccine (dated by TCRdb to the early 2020s). Background on the whole study: TCR sequencing covered approximately 230 trial participants: about 210 given two doses of AZD1222 and approximately 26 given two doses of MenACWY control vaccine. Trial participants were enrolled by age into subgroups of 18-55, 56-69 and 70-plus years, and roughly 150, 30 and 60 TCR-sequenced participants, respectively, were included in these subgroups. The research as a whole found: Because no day 14 peak-response samples were available, the repertoires could be characterized only after the peak T cell response. Only five to seven AZD1222 recipients were SARS-CoV-2 seropositive at baseline, limiting conclusions about previously exposed vaccinees. Nearly half of unique spike-specific TCRs reportedly recognized epitopes outside regions mutated in the B.1.351 and B.1.1.7 variants. In the small 56-69-year group, the increase in depth fell short of significance, most likely because of low power. Participants were mostly white British and included more females than males, and it was suggested by the authors that clonal diversity may have been underestimated. The whole spike protein was spanned by vaccine-associated CD4 TCRs, and dominant responses were seen in regions 160-218 and 743-854. A significant rise in spike-specific TCR breadth and depth was observed after two AZD1222 doses relative to day 0 and relative to MenACWY recipients.

With regard to this clone: What this receptor recognizes is not known. One base away there is no much larger clone; base qualities are not given.

The CDR3 regions of human TCRbeta chains were analyzed by immunosequencing. The original pipeline was this. TCRs in the repertoires were matched against a reference library of SARS-CoV-2-specific TCRs that had been generated with the MIRA antigen-specificity platform. Breadth meant the fraction of unique TCRs that were SARS-CoV-2-associated, whereas depth meant the fraction of total T cells that were SARS-CoV-2-associated. Using the MIRA data, every spike-specific TCR was mapped to the spike region that the TCR reacted to and assigned to either a CD4 or a CD8 class. Log10-transformed breadth and depth values were compared by one-way ANOVA with Sidak's multiple comparisons tests. TCRdb re-hosts the immuneACCESS table, in-frame sequences only. Its copies lack some clones; in the studies checked, an unresolved V gene accounts for under half of them, and the cause for the rest is not known. V, J and clone size were drawn from that table, and D and trimming were deduced from the DNA. The sample table shows about 84,000 clones, and roughly 88% are seen once. The ten largest clones represent about an eighth of the sample.

The time point tag for this specimen amounts to: about 28 days (+/-7) after the second vaccine dose. Because spike-specific TCR depth and breadth did not differ between the two schedules, AZD1222 recipients who got a second dose at roughly 4 weeks were pooled with those who got a second dose at roughly 12 weeks. Samples from vaccinated people were obtained from the UK trials COV001 and COV002, which included a single-blind randomized controlled phase 2/3 trial of AZD1222 (ChAdOx1 nCoV-19) in healthy adults. Trial participant PBMC samples were collected at day 0 and day 28 after the second dose for TCRbeta chain sequencing. Taken from the germline V gene, the CDR1 and CDR2 loops are MNHEY and SVGAGI. Including the terminal cysteine and phenylalanine, the CDR3 comprises 15 residues. Of the read, only the CDR3 DNA is kept; its 45 bases are in frame from base 1. Compared with germline, V lacks 2 bases and J lacks 6 bases; bases without a gene match: 5.

This sample comprised peripheral blood, obtained 28 days after the second AZD1222 dose. The origin of this receptor is an adult who received the AZD1222 COVID-19 vaccine. The rearranged chain carries TRBV6-5 and TRBJ2-2, with 8 bases matching TRBD1. The CDR3 amino acid sequence is: CASSYIKTGAGELFF. The DNA reads as follows: TGTGCCAGCAGTTACATAAAGACAGGGGCCGGGGAGCTGTTTTTT.